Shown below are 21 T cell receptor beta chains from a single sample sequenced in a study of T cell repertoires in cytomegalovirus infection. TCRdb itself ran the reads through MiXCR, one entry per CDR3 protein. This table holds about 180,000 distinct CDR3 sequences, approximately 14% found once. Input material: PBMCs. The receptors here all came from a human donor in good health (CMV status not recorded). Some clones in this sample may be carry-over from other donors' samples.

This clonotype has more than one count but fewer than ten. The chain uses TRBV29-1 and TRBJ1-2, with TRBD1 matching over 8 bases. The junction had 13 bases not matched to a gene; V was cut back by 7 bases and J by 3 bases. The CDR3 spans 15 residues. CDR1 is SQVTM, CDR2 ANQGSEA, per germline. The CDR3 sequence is CSATLRQGRYYGYTF. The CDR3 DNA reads TGCAGCGCTACACTCAGACAGGGGCGGTACTATGGCTACACCTTC.

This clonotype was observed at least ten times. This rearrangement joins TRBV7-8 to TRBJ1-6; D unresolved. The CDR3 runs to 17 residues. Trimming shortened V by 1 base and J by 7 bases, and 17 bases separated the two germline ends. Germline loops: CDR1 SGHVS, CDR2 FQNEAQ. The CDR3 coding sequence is TGTGCCAGCAGCTTAGTTCGGTTTAGGATGACGAATTCACCCCTCCACTTT. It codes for CASSLVRFRMTNSPLHF.

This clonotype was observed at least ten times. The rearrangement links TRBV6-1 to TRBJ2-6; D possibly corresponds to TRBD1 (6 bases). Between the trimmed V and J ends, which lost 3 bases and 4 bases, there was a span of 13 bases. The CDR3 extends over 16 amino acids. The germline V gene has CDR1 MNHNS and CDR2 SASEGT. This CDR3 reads CASSDGTGIGANVLTF. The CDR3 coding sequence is TGTGCCAGCAGTGATGGTACAGGGATAGGGGCCAACGTCCTGACTTTC.

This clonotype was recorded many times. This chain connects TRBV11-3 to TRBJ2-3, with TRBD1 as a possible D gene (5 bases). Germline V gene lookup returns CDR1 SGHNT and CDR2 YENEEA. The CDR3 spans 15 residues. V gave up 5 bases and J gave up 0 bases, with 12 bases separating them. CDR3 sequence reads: CASSLRQSSTDTQYF. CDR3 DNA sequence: TGTGCCAGCAGCCTGAGACAGAGTAGCACAGATACGCAGTATTTT. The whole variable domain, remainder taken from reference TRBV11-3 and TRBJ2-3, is EAGVVQSPRYKIIEKKQPVAFWCNPISGHNTLYWYLQNLGQGPELLIRYENEEAVDDSQLPKDRFSAERLKGVDSTLKIQPAELGDSAVYLCASSLRQSSTDTQYFGPGTRLTVL.

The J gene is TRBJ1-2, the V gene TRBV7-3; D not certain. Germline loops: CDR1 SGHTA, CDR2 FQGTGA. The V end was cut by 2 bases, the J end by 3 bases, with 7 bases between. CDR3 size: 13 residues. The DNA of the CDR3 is TGTGCCAGCAGCTTAGACGCTTACTATGGCTACACCTTC. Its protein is CASSLDAYYGYTF.

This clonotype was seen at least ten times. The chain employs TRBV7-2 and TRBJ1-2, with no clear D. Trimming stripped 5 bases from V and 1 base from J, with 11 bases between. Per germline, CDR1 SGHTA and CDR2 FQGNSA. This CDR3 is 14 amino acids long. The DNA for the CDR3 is TGTGCCAGCAGCATGGAGATCCTTAACTATGGCTACACCTTC. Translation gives CASSMEILNYGYTF.

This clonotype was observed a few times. The DNA for the CDR3 is TGTGCCAGCAATGGGTACGGGGCTCCTACGGATGAGCAGTTCTTC. Translated, it gives CASNGYGAPTDEQFF. The genes are TRBV28 and TRBJ2-1; either TRBD1 or TRBD2 may supply D (5 bases each). This CDR3 is 15 amino acids long. The V end was cut by 7 bases, the J end by 8 bases, with 21 bases between. Looked up from germline, CDR1 is MDHEN and CDR2 is SYDVKM.

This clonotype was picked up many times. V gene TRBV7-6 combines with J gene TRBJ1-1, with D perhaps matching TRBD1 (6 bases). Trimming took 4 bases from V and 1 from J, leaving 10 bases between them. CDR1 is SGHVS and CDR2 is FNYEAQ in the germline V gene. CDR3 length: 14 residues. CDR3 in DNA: TGTGCCAGCAGCTCATCGGGACAGAACACTGAAGCTTTCTTT. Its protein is CASSSSGQNTEAFF.

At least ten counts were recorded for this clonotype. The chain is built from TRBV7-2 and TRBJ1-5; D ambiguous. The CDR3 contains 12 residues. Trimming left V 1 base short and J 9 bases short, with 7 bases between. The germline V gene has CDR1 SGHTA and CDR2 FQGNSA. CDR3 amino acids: CASSLGSLPQHF. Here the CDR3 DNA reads TGTGCCAGCAGCTTAGGATCCTTGCCCCAGCATTTT.

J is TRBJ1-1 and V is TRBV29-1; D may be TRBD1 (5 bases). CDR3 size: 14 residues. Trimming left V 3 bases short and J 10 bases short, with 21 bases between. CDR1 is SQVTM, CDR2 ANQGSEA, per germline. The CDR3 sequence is CSVDGVTGVPGAFF. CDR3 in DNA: TGCAGCGTTGATGGAGTGACGGGGGTCCCGGGAGCTTTCTTT.

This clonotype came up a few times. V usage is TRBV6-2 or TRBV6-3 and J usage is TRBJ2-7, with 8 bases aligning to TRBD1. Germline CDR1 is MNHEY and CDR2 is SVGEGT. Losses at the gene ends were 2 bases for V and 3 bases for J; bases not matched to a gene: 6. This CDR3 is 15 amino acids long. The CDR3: CASSYGQGRGYEQYF. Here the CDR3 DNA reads TGTGCCAGCAGTTACGGACAGGGTCGGGGCTACGAGCAGTACTTC.

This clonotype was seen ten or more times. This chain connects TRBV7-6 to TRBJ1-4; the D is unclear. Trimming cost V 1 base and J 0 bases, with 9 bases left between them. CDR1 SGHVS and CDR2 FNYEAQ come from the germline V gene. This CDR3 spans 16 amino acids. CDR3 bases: TGTGCCAGCAGCTTAGGGCGGGTTGCAACTAATGAAAAACTGTTTTTT. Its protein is CASSLGRVATNEKLFF.

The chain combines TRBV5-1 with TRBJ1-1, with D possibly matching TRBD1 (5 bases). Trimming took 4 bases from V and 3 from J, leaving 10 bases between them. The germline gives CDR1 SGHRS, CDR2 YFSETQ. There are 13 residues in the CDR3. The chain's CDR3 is CASSLGEDTEAFF. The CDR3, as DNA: TGCGCCAGCAGCCTGGGGGAAGACACTGAAGCTTTCTTT.

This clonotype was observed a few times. DNA for the CDR3: TGTGCCAGCAGCTTAGCCAGGGCCCCCTACACTGAAGCTTTCTTT. Its translation is CASSLARAPYTEAFF. The V call is TRBV11-2, the J call TRBJ1-1; D might be TRBD1 (5 bases). This CDR3 has 15 residues. In germline, CDR1 is SGHAT, CDR2 FQNNGV. V lost 1 base to trimming and J lost 3 bases, with 12 bases between them.

The CDR3 DNA is TGTGCCACCAGCAGAGATCGGTGGCAAGAGACCCAGTACTTC. Translating it yields CATSRDRWQETQYF. The V and J genes are TRBV15 and TRBJ2-5, with D unresolved. Trimming shortened V by 0 bases and J by 2 bases, and 7 bases separated the two germline ends. CDR3 length: 14 amino acids. The germline V gene encodes CDR1 LNHNV and CDR2 YYDKDF (reference sequence).

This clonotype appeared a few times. Here the CDR3 reads CASTPTRAVYNEQFF. The CDR3 nucleotides read TGTGCCAGCACCCCGACTAGGGCGGTGTACAATGAGCAGTTCTTC. The chain couples TRBV7-9 to TRBJ2-1; D might be TRBD2 (6 bases). Trimming cost V 7 bases and J 4 bases, with 17 bases left between them. CDR1 SEHNR and CDR2 FQNEAQ come from the germline V gene (reference sequence). The CDR3 sequence is 15 residues long. The full variable domain, completed using reference TRBV7-9 and TRBJ2-1, is DTGVSQNPRHKITKRGQNVTFRCDPISEHNRLYWYRQTLGQGPEFLTYFQNEAQLEKSRLLSDRFSAERPKGSFSTLEIQRTEQGDSAMYLCASTPTRAVYNEQFFGPGTRLTVL.

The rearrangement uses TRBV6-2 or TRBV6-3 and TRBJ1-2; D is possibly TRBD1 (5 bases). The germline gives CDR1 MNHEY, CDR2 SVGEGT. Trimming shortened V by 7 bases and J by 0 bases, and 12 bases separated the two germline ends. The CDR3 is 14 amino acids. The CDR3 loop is CASKKGTSNYGYTF. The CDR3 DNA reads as TGTGCCAGCAAGAAGGGGACCTCTAACTATGGCTACACCTTC.

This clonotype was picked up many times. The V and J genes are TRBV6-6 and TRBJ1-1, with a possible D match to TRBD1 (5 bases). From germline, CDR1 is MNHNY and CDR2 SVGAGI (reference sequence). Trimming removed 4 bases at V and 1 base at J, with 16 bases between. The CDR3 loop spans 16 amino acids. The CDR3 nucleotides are TGTGCCAGCAGTTGGCCCGGTGAGGGGACGAACACTGAAGCTTTCTTT. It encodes CASSWPGEGTNTEAFF.

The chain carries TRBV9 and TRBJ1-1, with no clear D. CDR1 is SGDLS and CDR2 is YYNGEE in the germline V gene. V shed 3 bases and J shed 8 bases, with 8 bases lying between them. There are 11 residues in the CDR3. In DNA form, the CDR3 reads TGTGCCAGCAGCGGACTCGGAGAAGCTTTCTTT. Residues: CASSGLGEAFF.

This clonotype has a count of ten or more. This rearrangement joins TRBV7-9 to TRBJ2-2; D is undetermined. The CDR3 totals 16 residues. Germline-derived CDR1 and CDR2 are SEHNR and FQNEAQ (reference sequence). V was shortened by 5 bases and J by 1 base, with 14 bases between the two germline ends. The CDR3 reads CASSLTWAENTGELFF. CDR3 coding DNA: TGTGCCAGCAGCCTGACCTGGGCGGAGAACACCGGGGAGCTGTTTTTT.

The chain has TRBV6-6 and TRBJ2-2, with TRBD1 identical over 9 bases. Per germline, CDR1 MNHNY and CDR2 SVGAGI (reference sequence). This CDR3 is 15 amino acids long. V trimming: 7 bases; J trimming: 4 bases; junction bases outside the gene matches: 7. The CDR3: CASTSRQGGTGELFF. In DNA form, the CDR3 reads TGTGCCAGCACTAGTCGACAGGGGGGCACCGGGGAGCTGTTTTTT.